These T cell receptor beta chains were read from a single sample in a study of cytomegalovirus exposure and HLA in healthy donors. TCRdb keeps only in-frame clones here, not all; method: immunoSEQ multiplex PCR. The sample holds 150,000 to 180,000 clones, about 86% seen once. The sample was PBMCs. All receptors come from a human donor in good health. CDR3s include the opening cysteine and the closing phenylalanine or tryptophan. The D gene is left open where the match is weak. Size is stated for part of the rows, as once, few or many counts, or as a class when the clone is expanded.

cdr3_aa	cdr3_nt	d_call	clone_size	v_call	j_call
CASSPVFQGISNSPLHF	TGTGCCAGCTCACCAGTTTTTCAGGGTATCAGTAATTCACCCCTCCACTTT	-	-	TRBV18	TRBJ1-6
CASSLKLAGFPFYNEQFF	TGTGCCAGCAGCTTAAAACTAGCGGGGTTCCCCTTCTACAATGAGCAGTTCTTC	TRBD2	-	TRBV7-3	TRBJ2-1
CASSLAGTSNEQFF	TGTGCCAGCAGCTTAGCGGGGACTAGCAATGAGCAGTTCTTC	TRBD2	-	TRBV7-2	TRBJ2-1
CASSPPRDRWSGYTF	TGTGCCAGCAGCCCCCCTCGGGACAGATGGTCTGGCTACACCTTC	TRBD1	-	TRBV7-2	TRBJ1-2
CASSSGTGELFF	TGTGCCAGCAGCTCCGGCACCGGGGAGCTGTTTTTT	-	-	TRBV5-5	TRBJ2-2
CASSAGLAGVETQYF	TGTGCCAGCAGCGCGGGACTAGCGGGGGTGGAGACCCAGTACTTC	TRBD2	-	TRBV9	TRBJ2-5
CASSSERYQPQHF	TGTGCCAGCAGTTCCGAGAGGTATCAGCCCCAGCATTTT	-	-	TRBV27	TRBJ1-5
CASSLSLSGSSSGNTIYF	TGTGCCAGCAGCTTGTCTCTGAGCGGATCATCCTCTGGAAACACCATATATTTT	-	-	TRBV5-6	TRBJ1-3
CAWSATFSHSHNEQFF	TGTGCCTGGAGTGCCACGTTTTCGCACTCCCACAATGAGCAGTTCTTC	-	-	TRBV30	TRBJ2-1
CASSTPGQYPSGNTIYF	TGTGCCAGCAGCACACCGGGACAGTACCCTTCTGGAAACACCATATATTTT	TRBD1	-	TRBV11-2	TRBJ1-3
CASSPTNNEQFF	TGTGCCAGCAGTCCCACAAACAATGAGCAGTTCTTC	-	once	TRBV6-6	TRBJ2-1
CSVDPQGTTDTQYF	TGCAGCGTTGACCCCCAGGGTACCACAGATACGCAGTATTTT	-	-	TRBV29-1	TRBJ2-3
CASSPDRVGNQPQHF	TGTGCCAGCAGTCCAGACAGGGTAGGGAATCAGCCCCAGCATTTT	TRBD1	-	TRBV6-6	TRBJ1-5
CASRPMDRGIAETQYF	TGCGCCAGCAGACCTATGGACAGGGGGATAGCCGAGACCCAGTACTTC	TRBD1	-	TRBV5-1	TRBJ2-5
CASSLVAGPTGTQYF	TGTGCCAGCAGCTTGGTAGCGGGCCCTACGGGGACCCAGTACTTC	TRBD2	-	TRBV5-5	TRBJ2-5
CASSSNRGYQETQYF	TGTGCCAGCAGTTCGAACAGGGGGTACCAAGAGACCCAGTACTTC	TRBD1	-	TRBV27	TRBJ2-5
CASSLTGNTEAFF	TGTGCCAGCAGTCTCACAGGGAACACTGAAGCTTTCTTT	-	-	TRBV6-5	TRBJ1-1
CASSKGPGTYEQYF	TGTGCCAGCAGCAAAGGCCCCGGGACCTACGAGCAGTACTTC	-	-	TRBV7-2	TRBJ2-7
CASRESGTGLREAFF	TGTGCCAGCAGGGAGTCCGGGACAGGGCTACGTGAAGCTTTCTTT	TRBD1	few	TRBV6-4	TRBJ1-1